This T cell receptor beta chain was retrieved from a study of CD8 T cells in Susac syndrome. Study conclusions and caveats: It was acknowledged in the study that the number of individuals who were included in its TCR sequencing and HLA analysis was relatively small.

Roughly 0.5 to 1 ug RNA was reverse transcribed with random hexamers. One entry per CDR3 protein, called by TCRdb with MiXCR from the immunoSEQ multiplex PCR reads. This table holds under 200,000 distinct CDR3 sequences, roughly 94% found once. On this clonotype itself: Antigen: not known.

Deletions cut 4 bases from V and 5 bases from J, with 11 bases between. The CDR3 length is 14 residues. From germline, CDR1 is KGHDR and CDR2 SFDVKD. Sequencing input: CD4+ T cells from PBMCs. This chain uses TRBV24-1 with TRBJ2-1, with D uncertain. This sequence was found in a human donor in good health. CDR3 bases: TGTGCCACCAGTGACCACAGAGAGGACAATGAGCAGTTCTTC. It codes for CATSDHREDNEQFF.